Here is one T cell receptor (beta chain) with its context. Its antigen is still unknown. This sample was taken from a study of graft-versus-host responses after intestinal transplantation. The V end was cut by 3 bases, the J end by 5 bases, with 10 bases between. Germline V gene lookup returns CDR1 SNHLY and CDR2 FYNNEI. This CDR3 region has 13 residues. Produced via immunoSEQ multiplex PCR; TCRdb's table is partial and in-frame only. The data contain about 88,000 clones, around 93% of them singletons. This chain links TRBV2 with TRBJ1-2; the D gene is possibly TRBD1 (5 bases). The specimen was unstimulated CD4+ T cells sorted from spleen or lymph node cells, collected before transplant. The origin of this receptor is a human donor who was the organ donor for an intestinal transplant. The CDR3 bases are TGTGCCAGCAGTGACAGACAGATATATGGCTACACCTTC. It specifies CASSDRQIYGYTF. Complete variable domain (other parts from reference TRBV2 and TRBJ1-2): EPEVTQTPSHQVTQMGQEVILRCVPISNHLYFYWYRQILGQKVEFLVSFYNNEISEKSEIFDDQFSVERPDGSNFTLKIRSTKLEDSAMYFCASSDRQIYGYTFGSGTRLTVV.